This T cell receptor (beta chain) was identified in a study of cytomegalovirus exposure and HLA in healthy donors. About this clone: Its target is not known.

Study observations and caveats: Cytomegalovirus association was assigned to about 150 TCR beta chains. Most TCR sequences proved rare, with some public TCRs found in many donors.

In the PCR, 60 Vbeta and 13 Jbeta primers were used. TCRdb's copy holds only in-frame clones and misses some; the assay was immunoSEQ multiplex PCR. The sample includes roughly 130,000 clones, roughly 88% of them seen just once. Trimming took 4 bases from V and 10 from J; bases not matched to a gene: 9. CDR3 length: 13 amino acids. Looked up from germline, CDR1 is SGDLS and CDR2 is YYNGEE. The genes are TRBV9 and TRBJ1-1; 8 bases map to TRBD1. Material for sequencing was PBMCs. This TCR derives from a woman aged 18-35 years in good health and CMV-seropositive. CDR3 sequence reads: CASSPGEGTGAFF. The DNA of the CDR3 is TGTGCCAGCAGCCCCGGGGAGGGGACAGGAGCTTTCTTT. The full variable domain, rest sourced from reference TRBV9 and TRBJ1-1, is DSGVTQTPKHLITATGQRVTLRCSPRSGDLSVYWYQQSLDQGLQFLIQYYNGEERAKGNILERFSAQQFPDLHSELNLSSLELGDSALYFCASSPGEGTGAFFGQGTRLTVV.